The 10 T cell receptor beta chains below come from one sample, sequenced in a study of control samples from healthy donors and cancer patients. TCRdb keeps only in-frame clones here, not all; method: immunoSEQ multiplex PCR. The sample lists 100,000 to 150,000 clones; around 93% were seen once. The sequenced material came from PBMCs. The receptors shown here come from a man aged 50 to 60 with head and neck cancer.

The rearrangement joins TRBV18 to TRBJ1-6, with a possible D match to TRBD1 (5 bases). V lost 2 bases, J lost 7 bases, and 9 bases lay in between. The germline V gene has CDR1 KGHSH and CDR2 LQKENI. This CDR3 is 14 amino acids long. CDR3 DNA: TGTGCCAGCTCACCAGCAGGGAACAATTCACCCCTCCACTTT. This encodes CASSPAGNNSPLHF.

CDR3 sequence reads: CASSVGRQGAPYEQYF. CDR3 DNA: TGTGCCAGCAGTGTCGGAAGACAGGGGGCCCCCTACGAGCAGTACTTC. The chain recombines TRBV6-1 with TRBJ2-7; TRBD1 matches 10 bases. The germline V gene encodes CDR1 MNHNS and CDR2 SASEGT. This CDR3 has 16 amino acids. J lost 2 bases, V lost 4 bases, and 8 bases had no gene match.

J is TRBJ1-5 and V is TRBV19, with D tentatively TRBD1 (5 bases). The V end was cut by 3 bases, the J end by 0 bases, with 12 bases between. Germline V gene lookup returns CDR1 LNHDA and CDR2 SQIVND (reference sequence). This CDR3 has 16 amino acids. The CDR3 sequence is CASSIGRGISNQPQHF. The CDR3 bases are TGTGCCAGTAGTATTGGTCGGGGGATTAGCAATCAGCCCCAGCATTTT.

This chain connects TRBV11-3 to TRBJ1-1; D gene ambiguous. V lost 1 base and J lost 1, with 4 bases in between. CDR1 is SGHNT and CDR2 is YENEEA in the germline V gene. CDR3 length: 13 amino acids. The CDR3 DNA is TGTGCCAGCAGCTTAGGGAAGAACACTGAAGCTTTCTTT. Residues: CASSLGKNTEAFF.

The chain joins TRBV30 to TRBJ2-7; D remains unclear. V was pared by 3 bases and J by 7 bases, with 13 bases between. In germline, CDR1 is GTSNPN, CDR2 SVGIG (reference sequence). The CDR3 runs 12 residues. CDR3 coding DNA: TGTGCCTGGAGAGAAGGTTCTAAAGAGCAGTACTTC. This sequence encodes CAWREGSKEQYF.

This chain links TRBV20-1 with TRBJ1-5; tentative D call: TRBD1 (6 bases). V was shortened by 3 bases and J by 1 base, with 13 bases between the two germline ends. Germline V gene sequence: CDR1 DFQATT, CDR2 SNEGSKA (reference sequence). The CDR3 length is 15 residues. CDR3 amino acids: CSASVPGTSNQPQHF. The CDR3 DNA is TGCAGTGCTAGTGTTCCGGGGACAAGCAATCAGCCCCAGCATTTT.

The chain carries TRBV7-2 and TRBJ2-5; unclear D gene. V was clipped by 7 bases and J by 5 bases, with 11 bases between them. The germline gives CDR1 SGHTA, CDR2 FQGNSA. The CDR3 totals 12 residues. Here the CDR3 DNA reads TGTGCCAGCAACCCCGGCGCGGAGACCCAGTACTTC. As protein: CASNPGAETQYF.

The chain combines TRBV24-1 with TRBJ2-2; the D call may be TRBD1 or TRBD2 (5 bases each). This CDR3 contains 15 residues. Germline CDR1 and CDR2: KGHDR and SFDVKD. Trimming pared 3 bases from V and 4 bases from J, leaving 11 bases between. The CDR3 protein is CATSDGDLLTGELFF. DNA for the CDR3: TGTGCCACCAGTGATGGGGACCTGCTCACCGGGGAGCTGTTTTTT.

V is TRBV30 and J is TRBJ1-5, with D possibly being TRBD1 (5 bases). V was pared by 3 bases and J by 6 bases, with 12 bases between. The CDR3 extends over 13 amino acids. CDR1 GTSNPN and CDR2 SVGIG come from the germline V gene (reference sequence). The DNA for the CDR3 is TGTGCCTGGAGCAGGGCCTCCGGTCAGCCCCAGCATTTT. Translation gives CAWSRASGQPQHF. Full variable domain (missing parts from reference TRBV30 and TRBJ1-5): SQTIHQWPATLVQPVGSPLSLECTVEGTSNPNLYWYRQAAGRGLQLLFYSVGIGQISSEVPQNLSASRPQDRQFILSSKKLLLSDSGFYLCAWSRASGQPQHFGDGTRLSIL.

The CDR3 is CASGLGNRGETQYF. CDR3 DNA sequence: TGTGCTAGTGGTTTGGGAAACAGGGGAGAGACCCAGTACTTC. The V gene is TRBV12-5, the J gene TRBJ2-5, with 7 bases matching TRBD1. Germline loops: CDR1 LGHNT, CDR2 FRNRAP. J was trimmed by 4 bases and V by 1 base; bases with no gene match: 3. The length of the CDR3 is 14 residues.